The 4 T cell receptor beta chains presented below share a single source sample, sequenced in a study of cytomegalovirus exposure and HLA in healthy donors. The study ran its PCR with 60 Vbeta and 13 Jbeta primers. TCRdb's table, derived via immunoSEQ multiplex PCR, lists solely in-frame clones and lacks some. The sample lists tens of thousands of clones; about three quarters were seen once. Sequencing was carried out using PBMCs. Source of these receptors: a woman between 45 and 60 years old in good health and CMV-seropositive.

This clone has just a few counts. This chain joins TRBV7-9 and TRBJ2-7; D ambiguous. Trimming removed 5 bases at V and 5 bases at J, with 7 bases between. CDR3 length: 11 amino acids. Looked up from germline, CDR1 is SEHNR and CDR2 is FQNEAQ (reference sequence). The CDR3 DNA sequence: TGTGCCAGCAGCCCCGGTAACGAGCAGTACTTC. Protein sequence: CASSPGNEQYF.

The CDR3 loop is CASSFNRAGEQYF. CDR3 in DNA: TGTGCCAGCAGTTTTAACAGGGCTGGAGAGCAGTACTTC. The chain has TRBV28 and TRBJ2-7; D is perhaps TRBD1 (6 bases). CDR3 length equals 13 residues. CDR1 is MDHEN, CDR2 SYDVKM, per germline. V lost 3 bases to trimming and J lost 7 bases, with 13 bases between them.

CDR3 bases: TGTGCCAGTAGTGTACAGGGCGGACAGTATAACACTGAAGCTTTCTTT. Amino acids: CASSVQGGQYNTEAFF. This rearrangement joins TRBV19 to TRBJ1-1; TRBD1 is a possible D gene (6 bases). Germline V gene lookup returns CDR1 LNHDA and CDR2 SQIVND (reference sequence). The CDR3 is made up of 16 amino acids. V was trimmed by 5 bases and J by 2 bases, leaving 18 bases between them.

Turning to this clone: An end of the junction differs from the germline gene, which may be a read error. This chain connects TRBV27 to TRBJ1-1, with D unresolved. The CDR3 totals 13 residues. The V gene's germline CDR1 is MNHEY and CDR2 SMNVEV (reference sequence). This chain's CDR3 is CASSLRGNAEAFF. CDR3 in DNA: TGTGCCAGCAGTTTACGAGGGAACGCTGAAGCTTTCTTT.